The 8 T cell receptor beta chains presented below share a single source sample, sequenced in a study of T-cell reconstitution after alpha-beta-depleted transplantation in children. Unique molecular identifiers were used to barcode this TCRbeta library. TCRdb ran MiXCR on the PCR reads and lists one entry per CDR3 protein. Of about 490,000 distinct CDR3 sequences listed, roughly 10% are singletons. Sequencing used PBMCs, obtained before TCRalphabeta/CD19-depleted stem cell transplant. Every receptor here comes from a child aged 2-9 years with inherited bone marrow failure, due to receive a stem cell transplant.

The chain carries TRBV20-1 and TRBJ2-7, with D possibly TRBD1 on 6 matching bases. Germline values: CDR1 DFQATT, CDR2 SNEGSKA (reference sequence). V was cut by 3 bases and J by 6 bases, with 12 bases left in between. The CDR3 runs 12 residues. The DNA of the CDR3 is TGCAGTGCTAGGACCCAGGGGCGCGAGCAGTACTTC. Residues: CSARTQGREQYF.

A note on this clonotype: Since a much larger clone is just one base distant, this may be a read error. V is TRBV20-1 and J is TRBJ2-5; TRBD2 matches 7 bases. The CDR3 sequence is 14 residues long. Germline V gene lookup returns CDR1 DFQATT and CDR2 SNEGSKA (reference sequence). Trimming took 0 bases from V and 5 from J; bases not matched to a gene: 6. Here the CDR3 reads CSARDKGRDETQYF. DNA of the CDR3: TGCAGTGCTAGAGATAAAGGGAGGGACGAGACCCAGTACTTC.

This clonotype has only a few counts. This chain uses TRBV20-1 with TRBJ1-2; D may be TRBD1 (5 bases). V was pared by 7 bases and J by 8 bases, with 14 bases between. The CDR3 spans 11 residues. Germline lookup yields CDR1 DFQATT and CDR2 SNEGSKA (reference sequence). The CDR3 sequence is CSGETDDGYTF. The DNA of the CDR3 is TGCAGTGGGGAGACAGATGACGGCTACACCTTC.

This chain links TRBV19 with TRBJ2-1; 8 bases are shared with TRBD2. V shed 2 bases, J shed 7 bases, and the junction held 7 bases outside the gene matches. CDR3 length equals 15 residues. CDR1 is LNHDA and CDR2 is SQIVND in the germline V gene (reference sequence). As DNA, the CDR3 is TGTGCCAGTAGTATAACCGGGAGGGCCTTTAATGAGCAGTTCTTC. As protein: CASSITGRAFNEQFF.

This clonotype was seen ten or more times. The chain joins TRBV7-9 to TRBJ2-4; D not resolved. CDR3 length equals 13 residues. V lost 6 bases to trimming and J lost 8 bases, with 14 bases between them. CDR1 and CDR2 (germline): SEHNR, FQNEAQ (reference sequence). In nucleotides, the CDR3 is TGTGCCAGCAGTTCCGGATTCGACGACATTCAGTACTTC. This translates into CASSSGFDDIQYF.

This clonotype came up many times. This sequence joins TRBV19 and TRBJ2-1; D is perhaps TRBD1 or TRBD2 (5 bases each). In germline, CDR1 is LNHDA, CDR2 SQIVND (reference sequence). Trimming left V 2 bases short and J 3 bases short, with 17 bases between. The CDR3 is made up of 17 amino acids. The CDR3 loop is CASSIIPGTTRYNEQFF. The CDR3 DNA follows: TGTGCCAGTAGTATAATCCCAGGGACCACACGCTACAATGAGCAGTTCTTC.

The CDR3 region has the DNA TGTGCCAGCAGCGGGTGGTCCGGGGAGCTGTTTTTT. This sequence encodes CASSGWSGELFF. The gene calls are TRBV9 and TRBJ2-2, with D unclear. The CDR3 length is 12 residues. CDR1 SGDLS and CDR2 YYNGEE come from the germline V gene. V was shortened by 3 bases and J by 6 bases, with 6 bases between the two germline ends. Full variable domain (outside the CDR3, taken from reference TRBV9 and TRBJ2-2): DSGVTQTPKHLITATGQRVTLRCSPRSGDLSVYWYQQSLDQGLQFLIQYYNGEERAKGNILERFSAQQFPDLHSELNLSSLELGDSALYFCASSGWSGELFFGEGSRLTVL.

This clonotype showed up many times. This chain joins TRBV4-1 and TRBJ2-5; the match to TRBD2 covers 11 bases. V gave up 0 bases and J gave up 5 bases; unmatched junction bases: 5. There are 16 residues in the CDR3. Germline V gene lookup returns CDR1 MGHRA and CDR2 YSYEKL. The CDR3 nucleotides are TGCGCCAGCAGCCAAGACGGTAGCGGGAGGGCGGAGACCCAGTACTTC. Protein: CASSQDGSGRAETQYF.